The clone carrying this TCR beta chain was found a few times. From germline, CDR1 is GTSNPN and CDR2 SVGIG (reference sequence). This CDR3 region has 13 residues. V dropped 1 base and J dropped 7 bases, with 11 bases sitting between them. Method: immunoSEQ multiplex PCR; TCRdb's copy keeps in-frame clones and lacks some. Among some 80,000 clones, approximately 84% were seen once, and the ten largest hold roughly 25%. The sample belongs to a study of OX40 agonist ivuxolimab in advanced cancers. Sequenced here: CD4+ or CD8+ T cells sorted from blood, sampled in a trial of the OX40 agonist ivuxolimab. The V gene is TRBV30, the J gene TRBJ1-5; weak D call: TRBD1 (5 bases). The receptor comes from an adult with an advanced solid tumor such as melanoma, head and neck, liver or kidney cancer. This CDR3 is CAWSGGIGQPQHF. The CDR3, as DNA: TGTGCCTGGAGTGGGGGGATAGGGCAGCCCCAGCATTTT.